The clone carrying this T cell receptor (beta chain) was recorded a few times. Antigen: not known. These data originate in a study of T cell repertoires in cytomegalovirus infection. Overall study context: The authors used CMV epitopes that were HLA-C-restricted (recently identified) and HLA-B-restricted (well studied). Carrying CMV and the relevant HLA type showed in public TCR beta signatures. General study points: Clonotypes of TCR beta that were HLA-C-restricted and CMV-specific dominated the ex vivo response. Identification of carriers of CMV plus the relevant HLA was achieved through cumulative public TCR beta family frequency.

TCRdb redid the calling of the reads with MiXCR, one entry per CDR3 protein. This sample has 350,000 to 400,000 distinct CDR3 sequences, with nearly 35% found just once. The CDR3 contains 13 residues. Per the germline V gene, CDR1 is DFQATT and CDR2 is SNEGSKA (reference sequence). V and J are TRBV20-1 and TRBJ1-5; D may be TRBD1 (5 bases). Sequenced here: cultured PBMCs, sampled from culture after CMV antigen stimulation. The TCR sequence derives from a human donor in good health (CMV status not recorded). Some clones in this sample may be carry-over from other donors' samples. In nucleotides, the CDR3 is TGCATCCTCGGTTGGGGGGACAATCAGCCCCAGCATTTT. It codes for CILGWGDNQPQHF.